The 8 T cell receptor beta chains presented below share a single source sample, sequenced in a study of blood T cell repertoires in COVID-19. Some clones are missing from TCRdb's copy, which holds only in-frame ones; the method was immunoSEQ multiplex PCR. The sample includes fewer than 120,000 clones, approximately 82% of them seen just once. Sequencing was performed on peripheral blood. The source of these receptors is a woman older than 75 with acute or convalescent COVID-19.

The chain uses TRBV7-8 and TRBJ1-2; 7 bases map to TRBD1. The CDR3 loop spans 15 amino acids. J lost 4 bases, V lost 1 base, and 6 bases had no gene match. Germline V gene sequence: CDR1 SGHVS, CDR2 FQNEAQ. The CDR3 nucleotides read TGTGCCAGCAGCTTAGAGACAGGGAACTTCTATGGCTACACCTTC. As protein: CASSLETGNFYGYTF.

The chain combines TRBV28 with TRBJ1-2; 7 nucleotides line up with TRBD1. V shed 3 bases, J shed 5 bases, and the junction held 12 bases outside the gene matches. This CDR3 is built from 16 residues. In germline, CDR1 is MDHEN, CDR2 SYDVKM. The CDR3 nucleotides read TGTGCCAGCAGTTTGGTTTTGGCAGGGGGATGGTATGGCTACACCTTC. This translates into CASSLVLAGGWYGYTF.

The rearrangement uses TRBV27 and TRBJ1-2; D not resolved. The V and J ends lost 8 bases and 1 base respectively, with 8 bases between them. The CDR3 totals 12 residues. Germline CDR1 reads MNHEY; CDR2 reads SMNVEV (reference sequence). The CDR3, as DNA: TGTGCCAGCTGGGCCGTTAACTATGGCTACACCTTC. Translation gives CASWAVNYGYTF.

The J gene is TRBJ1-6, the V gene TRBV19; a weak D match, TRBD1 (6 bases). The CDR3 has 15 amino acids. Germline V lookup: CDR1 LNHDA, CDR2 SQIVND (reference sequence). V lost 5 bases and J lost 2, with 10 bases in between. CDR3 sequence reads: CASSPRQAYNSPLHF. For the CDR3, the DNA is TGTGCCAGTAGTCCACGACAGGCCTATAATTCACCCCTCCACTTT.

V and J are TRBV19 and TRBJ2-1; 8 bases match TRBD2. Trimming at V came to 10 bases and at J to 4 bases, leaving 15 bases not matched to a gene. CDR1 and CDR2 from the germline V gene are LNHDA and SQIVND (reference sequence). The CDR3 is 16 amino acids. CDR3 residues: CATRPRPSGHYNEQFF. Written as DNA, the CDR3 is TGTGCCACCCGCCCCAGACCTAGCGGGCATTACAATGAGCAGTTCTTC.

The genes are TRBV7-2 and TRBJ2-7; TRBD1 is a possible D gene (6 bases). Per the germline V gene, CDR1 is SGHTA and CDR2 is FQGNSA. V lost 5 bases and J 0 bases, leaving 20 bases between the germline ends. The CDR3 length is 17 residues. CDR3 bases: TGTGCCAGCAGCCCTTCGTCACAGGGACCAAGCTCCTACGAGCAGTACTTC. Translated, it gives CASSPSSQGPSSYEQYF.

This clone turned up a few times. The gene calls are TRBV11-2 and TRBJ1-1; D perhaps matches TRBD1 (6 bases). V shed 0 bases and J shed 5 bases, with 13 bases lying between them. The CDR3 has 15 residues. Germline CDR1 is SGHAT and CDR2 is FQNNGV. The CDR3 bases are TGTGCCAGCAGCTTAGACCTGGGGGCTCGGACTGAAGCTTTCTTT. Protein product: CASSLDLGARTEAFF.

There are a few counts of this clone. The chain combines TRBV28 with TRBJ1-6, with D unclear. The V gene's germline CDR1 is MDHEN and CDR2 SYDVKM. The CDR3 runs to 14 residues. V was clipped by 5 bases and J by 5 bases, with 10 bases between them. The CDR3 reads CASSVTTDNSPLHF. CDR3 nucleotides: TGTGCCAGCAGTGTTACCACAGATAATTCACCCCTCCACTTT.